A selection of T cell receptor beta chains follows, all from one sample in a study of shared clonotypes between healthy human individuals. Assay used: immunoSEQ multiplex PCR; TCRdb lists only in-frame clones, some missing. In the table there are approximately 840,000 clones, about 96% of which are singletons. Sequenced material: naive CD8+ T cells sorted from blood. All receptors come from a man aged 25-45 years in good health. The CDR3 runs from the conserved cysteine through the conserved F or W. D genes are given only for firm matches. Part of the rows lack a size; the others show once, few, many or a class for expanded clones.

J	D	V	size	DNA	CDR3
TRBJ2-6	TRBD2	TRBV27	-	TGTGCCAGCAGTTGGTTTGTAGCGGGAAGCTCTGGGGCCAACGTCCTGACTTTC	CASSWFVAGSSGANVLTF
TRBJ1-4	-	TRBV7-9	few	TGTGCCAGCAGCCACAACAGGGCCACTAATGAAAAACTGTTTTTT	CASSHNRATNEKLFF
TRBJ1-1	-	TRBV18	-	TGTGCCAGCTCACCAACCGGGACTGAAGCTTTCTTT	CASSPTGTEAFF
TRBJ2-7	-	TRBV13	-	TGTGCCAGCAGCTTTACTACTAGCCCCTACGAGCAGTACTTC	CASSFTTSPYEQYF
TRBJ2-7	-	TRBV27	-	TGTGCCAGCAGTCCGCAAATTGGGGACGAGCAGTACTTC	CASSPQIGDEQYF
TRBJ1-1	TRBD1	TRBV6-5	-	TGTGCCAGCAGCTTGGCAGGGGGCGCGGCTGAAGCTTTCTTT	CASSLAGGAAEAFF
TRBJ2-7	TRBD1	TRBV7-9	-	TGTGCCAGCAGCGCAGCCGGGACAGGGGCCTACGAGCAGTACTTC	CASSAAGTGAYEQYF
TRBJ2-1	TRBD2	TRBV28	-	TGTGCCAGCAGTTTATTAATAGCGGGAACCTACAATGAGCAGTTCTTC	CASSLLIAGTYNEQFF
TRBJ2-5	TRBD1	TRBV11-2	-	TGTGCCAGCAGCTCCAGGGACAGTGAGCAAGAGACCCAGTACTTC	CASSSRDSEQETQYF
TRBJ2-1	-	TRBV9	-	TGTGCCAGCAGCGTAGTTACAGGCGATGAGCAGTTCTTC	CASSVVTGDEQFF
TRBJ2-6	-	TRBV7-7	-	TGTGCCAGCAGCGTACATAGTAAGTGCCAAAGTCGGGCCAACGTCCTGACTTTC	CASSVHSKCQSRANVLTF
TRBJ2-7	TRBD1	TRBV5-1	once	TGCGCCAGCAGCTTGGGGGACAGAGCAAGCTTCTCCTACGAGCAGTACTTC	CASSLGDRASFSYEQYF
TRBJ1-4	TRBD1	TRBV6-1	-	TGTGCCAGTGGGGACGGGACAGGGGGCGAAAAACTGTTTTTT	CASGDGTGGEKLFF
TRBJ2-3	TRBD1	TRBV11-2	-	TGTGCCAGCAGATCAGGACAGGGCGGGACAGATACGCAGTATTTT	CASRSGQGGTDTQYF
TRBJ2-7	TRBD2	TRBV2	-	TGTGCCAGCAGTGGATCGGGAGGGCCGTCCTACGAGCAGTACTTC	CASSGSGGPSYEQYF
TRBJ2-5	-	TRBV7-3	-	TGTGCCAGCAGCTACCAGGGAACCGGATCGCAAGAGACCCAGTACTTC	CASSYQGTGSQETQYF
TRBJ2-7	-	TRBV7-7	once	TGTGCCAGCAGCCCCCTTTTTGGGGGTAAGAACGAGCAGTACTTC	CASSPLFGGKNEQYF
TRBJ2-3	-	TRBV7-8	-	TGTGCCAGCAGCACTAACCGGATAGATACGCAGTATTTT	CASSTNRIDTQYF
TRBJ2-1	TRBD2	TRBV27	-	TGTGCCAGCAGTTATTCTAGCGGGTCCTACAATGAGCAGTTCTTC	CASSYSSGSYNEQFF
TRBJ2-2	TRBD2	TRBV7-9	-	TGTGCCAGCAGTACTGGACTAGCGGGAGTGAGGACCGGGGAGCTGTTTTTT	CASSTGLAGVRTGELFF
TRBJ2-7	TRBD2	TRBV19	-	TGTGCCAGTAGTCCGACGGCGACTAGCGGGAGCTACGAGCAGTACTTC	CASSPTATSGSYEQYF
TRBJ2-7	-	TRBV27	-	TGTGCCAGCAGTTTAGCAGGCTACAGCTCCTACGAGCAGTACTTC	CASSLAGYSSYEQYF
TRBJ2-1	-	TRBV13	-	TGTGCCAGCAGCTCAGCCGGACGGGACAATGAGCAGTTCTTC	CASSSAGRDNEQFF
TRBJ2-3	-	TRBV28	-	TGTGCCAGCAGTCACCTCAGGGAAACCACAGATACGCAGTATTTT	CASSHLRETTDTQYF
TRBJ2-1	-	TRBV10-1	-	TGCGCCAGCAGTGATACAGGGACCTACAATGAGCAGTTCTTC	CASSDTGTYNEQFF
TRBJ1-2	-	TRBV9	-	TGTGCCAGCAGCGCGGAAGGCTATGGCTACACCTTC	CASSAEGYGYTF
TRBJ2-7	-	TRBV27	-	TGTGCCAGCAGACCACCCCTCGGGGAGACTAAATACGAGCAGTACTTC	CASRPPLGETKYEQYF
TRBJ2-7	TRBD2	TRBV28	-	TGTGCCACCATCCCTCCGACTAGCGGGGAGTATAGCTCCTACGAGCAGTACTTC	CATIPPTSGEYSSYEQYF
TRBJ2-4	TRBD2	TRBV13	-	TGTGCCAGCAGCTTGAGGACTAGCGGGAGGAAAGCCAAAAACATTCAGTACTTC	CASSLRTSGRKAKNIQYF
TRBJ1-1	-	TRBV6-5	-	TGTGCCAGCGTACAGGGGAACACTGAAGCTTTCTTT	CASVQGNTEAFF
TRBJ2-7	TRBD2	TRBV10-3	-	TGTGCCATCAACGAGCGGGAGGGGACCGAGCAGTACTTC	CAINEREGTEQYF
TRBJ2-7	-	TRBV4-1	-	TGCGCCAGCAGCCAAGCCCTAGCCGGCTCCTACGAGCAGTACTTC	CASSQALAGSYEQYF
TRBJ2-7	TRBD2	TRBV16	-	TGTGCCAGCAGCCCGCTTCCTAGCGGGAAGTCCTACGAGCAGTACTTC	CASSPLPSGKSYEQYF
TRBJ1-5	TRBD1	TRBV19	-	TGTGCCAGTAGCTTCTCAGGGGGTAATCAGCCCCAGCATTTT	CASSFSGGNQPQHF
TRBJ2-5	-	TRBV18	-	TGTGCCAGCTCACCACCAGCGACGGGGTGGGAGACCCAGTACTTC	CASSPPATGWETQYF
TRBJ2-3	-	TRBV9	-	TGTGCCAGCAGCGTAGACGGGCTAGGCACAGATACGCAGTATTTT	CASSVDGLGTDTQYF
TRBJ2-3	-	TRBV9	-	TGTGCCAGCAGCGTAGGGGGCAGGGCTCCAGATACGCAGTATTTT	CASSVGGRAPDTQYF
TRBJ2-2	-	TRBV4-1	-	TGCGCCAGCAGCCATCCGGACCGATACACCGGGGAGCTGTTTTTT	CASSHPDRYTGELFF
TRBJ2-3	-	TRBV27	-	TGTGCCAGCAGTTTATCCAGGCGCACAGATACGCAGTATTTT	CASSLSRRTDTQYF
TRBJ1-1	TRBD1	TRBV18	-	TGTGCCAGCTCACCACCGGGACAGGGGCTCTTGAACACTGAAGCTTTCTTT	CASSPPGQGLLNTEAFF
TRBJ2-7	-	TRBV7-9	few	TGTGCCAGCAGCCCCGCACGGAGGAACGACGAGCAGTACTTC	CASSPARRNDEQYF
TRBJ2-3	-	TRBV7-2	-	TGTGCCAGCAGCTTATTTAACGGAATCTCCCTAGGGGATACGCAGTATTTT	CASSLFNGISLGDTQYF
TRBJ2-2	-	TRBV6-5	-	TGTGCCAGCAGTTCATACACAGCCGGGGAGCTGTTTTTT	CASSSYTAGELFF
TRBJ2-5	TRBD2	TRBV5-1	-	TGCGCCAGCAGCTTGACTAGCGCGCAAGAGACCCAGTACTTC	CASSLTSAQETQYF
TRBJ1-5	-	TRBV27	-	TGTGCCAGCAGTTTACGGGGGGACCAGCCCCAGCATTTT	CASSLRGDQPQHF
TRBJ1-1	-	TRBV19	-	TGTGCCAGTAGTTTGGGCACTGAAGCTTTCTTT	CASSLGTEAFF
TRBJ2-7	-	TRBV10-3	-	TGTGCCATCAGTGAGTCGAGGCTTAGCTCCTACGAGCAGTACTTC	CAISESRLSSYEQYF
TRBJ2-7	TRBD2	TRBV7-9	-	TGTGCCAGCAGCCCAATAGCGGGGGTCTACGAGCAGTACTTC	CASSPIAGVYEQYF
TRBJ2-7	-	TRBV11-2	-	TGTGCCAGCAGAGTCTCAGGGTACGAGCAGTACTTC	CASRVSGYEQYF
TRBJ2-7	TRBD2	TRBV11-1	-	TGTGCCAGCAGCCTAGAACTAGCGGGCGCCTACGAGCAGTACTTC	CASSLELAGAYEQYF
TRBJ2-5	TRBD2	TRBV7-3	-	TGTGCCAGCAGCTTACCCGGGACTAGAGGACAAGAGACCCAGTACTTC	CASSLPGTRGQETQYF
TRBJ2-7	TRBD2	TRBV19	once	TGTGCCAGTAGTTTGGGACTAGGGGCCTACGAGCAGTACTTC	CASSLGLGAYEQYF
TRBJ1-4	TRBD1	TRBV9	-	TGTGCCAGCAGCCAAGGAACCGGGACAGTCGAAAAACTGTTTTTT	CASSQGTGTVEKLFF
TRBJ2-7	-	TRBV7-2	-	TGTGCCAGCAGCTTATTCGTGAGCTACGAGCAGTACTTC	CASSLFVSYEQYF
TRBJ2-7	TRBD2	TRBV5-6	-	TGTGCCAGCAGCCCGGGACTAGCGGGGACCGAGCAGTACTTC	CASSPGLAGTEQYF
TRBJ2-2	TRBD2	TRBV14	-	TGTGCCAGCAGCCAACTAGCGGGAGTCCCGCCGGGCACCGGGGAGCTGTTTTTT	CASSQLAGVPPGTGELFF
TRBJ1-2	-	TRBV9	-	TGTGCCAGCAGCGTAGACGGTGGCTACACCTTC	CASSVDGGYTF
TRBJ1-1	TRBD1	TRBV5-1	-	TGCGCCAGCAGTCATTCGGGACAGGGGATGAACACTGAAGCTTTCTTT	CASSHSGQGMNTEAFF
TRBJ1-5	TRBD1	TRBV30	-	TGTGCCTGGAGTCTACATCCGGGACAGGTAAATCAGCCCCAGCATTTT	CAWSLHPGQVNQPQHF